This TCR beta chain was sequenced for a study of identifying expanded T cells in peripheral blood. Points from the study as a whole: Clone count variance between roughly 2-week samples rose with total template count.

After removal of 3 bases from V and 3 bases from J, the junction contained 10 bases not matched to a gene. Germline V gives CDR1 KGHSH, CDR2 LQKENI. CDR3 length: 17 residues. Comments on this clone: As yet, its antigen is unknown.

Data came from immunoSEQ multiplex PCR; TCRdb stores just in-frame clones and leaves some out. This table has about 130,000 clones, approximately 86% appearing once. Collection occurred without any documented infections or immune events in donors. The J gene is TRBJ1-5, the V gene TRBV18; TRBD1 agrees at 8 bases. Sequencing used blood. The sequence came from a person aged 18 to 75 in good health. The CDR3: CASSPFGRGLDNQPQHF. DNA for the CDR3: TGTGCCAGCTCACCGTTCGGCAGGGGGCTGGACAATCAGCCCCAGCATTTT. Full variable domain (rest looked up from reference TRBV18 and TRBJ1-5): NAGVMQNPRHLVRRRGQEARLRCSPMKGHSHVYWYRQLPEEGLKFMVYLQKENIIDESGMPKERFSAEFPKEGPSILRIQQVVRGDSAAYFCASSPFGRGLDNQPQHFGDGTRLSIL.